Below are 19 T cell receptor beta chains sequenced from a single sample in a study of T-cell reconstitution after alpha-beta-depleted transplantation in children. Preparing the TCRbeta library involved the use of unique molecular identifiers. TCRdb fed the PCR reads into MiXCR, producing one record per CDR3 protein. The sample lists fewer than 120,000 distinct CDR3 sequences, 10% occurring once. The sample in question was PBMCs from the stem cell graft donor, obtained from the stem cell graft. These receptors were collected from a human donor who donated a stem cell graft to a child with acute lymphoblastic leukemia.

This clonotype was observed at least ten times. The V call is TRBV9, the J call TRBJ2-7, with D tentatively TRBD1 or TRBD2 (5 bases each). Germline lookup yields CDR1 SGDLS and CDR2 YYNGEE. CDR3 length: 15 amino acids. V was clipped by 4 bases and J by 5 bases, with 19 bases between them. The CDR3 loop is CASSTRGEWRDEQYF. The CDR3 bases are TGTGCCAGCAGCACCCGAGGGGAGTGGCGGGACGAGCAGTACTTC.

This clonotype was picked up many times. The CDR3 protein is CSATGQRGTTDTQYF. As DNA, the CDR3 is TGCAGTGCAACGGGTCAGCGGGGGACCACAGATACGCAGTATTTT. The chain combines TRBV20-1 with TRBJ2-3; 8 bases fit TRBD2. CDR3 length equals 15 residues. With V trimmed by 6 bases and J by 2 bases, 10 bases remained unmatched. Germline V gives CDR1 DFQATT, CDR2 SNEGSKA (reference sequence).

Worth noting for this clonotype: A much bigger clone sits one base away, suggesting this may be a read error. The chain joins TRBV7-9 to TRBJ1-2, with D hard to call. This CDR3 comprises 12 residues. The germline V gene encodes CDR1 SEHNR and CDR2 FQNEAQ (reference sequence). CDR3 DNA sequence: TGTGCCAGCAGTACAGAGTACTATGGCCACACCTTC. The encoded protein is CASSTEYYGHTF.

A word on this clonotype: This may be a read error, as it is one base from a much larger clone. V and J are TRBV12-3 or TRBV12-4 and TRBJ1-2; D may be TRBD1 (5 bases). V was cut by 8 bases and J by 2 bases, with 30 bases left in between. This CDR3 region has 19 residues. The CDR3 reads CASFLPQGQYAYPNYGYTF. Here the CDR3 DNA reads TGTGCCAGCTTCCTACCTCAGGGCCAATACGCTTACCCGAACTATGGCTACACCTTC.

This clonotype was detected ten times or more. The V call is TRBV5-5, the J call TRBJ2-7; the match to TRBD1 covers 9 bases. This CDR3 region has 17 residues. The germline V gene encodes CDR1 SGHKS and CDR2 YYEKEE (reference sequence). Trimming at V came to 0 bases and at J to 2 bases, leaving 9 bases not matched to a gene. This chain's CDR3 is CASSLGLPGDRAYEQYF. DNA for the CDR3: TGTGCCAGCAGCTTGGGACTTCCAGGGGACAGGGCCTACGAGCAGTACTTC. Together with reference TRBV5-5 and TRBJ2-7, the CDR3 gives the full variable domain: DAGVTQSPTHLIKTRGQQVTLRCSPISGHKSVSWYQQVLGQGPQFIFQYYEKEERGRGNFPDRFSARQFPNYSSELNVNALLLGDSALYLCASSLGLPGDRAYEQYFGPGTRLTVT.

The table lists this clonotype with many counts. CDR3 protein: CASSSAGTAAGQFF. The CDR3 DNA follows: TGCGCCAGCAGCTCCGCCGGGACTGCAGCAGGGCAGTTCTTC. This rearrangement joins TRBV5-1 to TRBJ2-1; D possibly corresponds to TRBD2 (6 bases). Trimming shortened V by 3 bases and J by 12 bases, and 19 bases separated the two germline ends. Per germline, CDR1 SGHRS and CDR2 YFSETQ. The CDR3 runs to 14 residues.

This clonotype came up many times. V and J are TRBV3-1 and TRBJ1-2, with D perhaps matching TRBD1 (5 bases). Trimming pared 5 bases from V and 7 bases from J, leaving 26 bases between. CDR1 LGHDT and CDR2 YNNKEL come from the germline V gene (reference sequence). The CDR3 covers 17 residues. CDR3 residues: CASSSAWGKLLGVGYTF. Written as DNA, the CDR3 is TGTGCCAGCAGCTCAGCCTGGGGGAAACTCCTAGGAGTTGGCTACACCTTC.

The chain links TRBV4-3 to TRBJ2-5; TRBD1 agrees at 7 bases. CDR3 length equals 16 residues. Trimming at V came to 3 bases and at J to 0 bases, leaving 7 bases not matched to a gene. Germline V CDR1 and CDR2: LGHNA, YSLEER. The CDR3 loop reads CASSQGTARHQETQYF. The CDR3 DNA reads as TGCGCCAGCAGCCAGGGGACAGCGAGGCACCAAGAGACCCAGTACTTC.

This clonotype was recorded at least ten times. The rearrangement links TRBV7-2 to TRBJ2-5; possible D gene TRBD2, 7 bases. V was cut by 5 bases and J by 3 bases, with 19 bases left in between. The germline gives CDR1 SGHTA, CDR2 FQGNSA. The CDR3 contains 16 residues. CDR3 nucleotide sequence: TGTGCCAGCAGCCTTGGGGGGCTAGCGGCAAAAGAGACCCAGTACTTC. Amino acid sequence: CASSLGGLAAKETQYF.

Ten or more counts support this clonotype. The gene calls are TRBV20-1 and TRBJ1-1, with a weak D call TRBD1 (5 bases). The CDR3 is 13 amino acids. Germline V gene data show CDR1 as DFQATT and CDR2 as SNEGSKA (reference sequence). V was clipped by 1 base and J by 3 bases, with 9 bases between them. Here the CDR3 DNA reads TGCAGTGCTAGAGGGGCGGGGGACACTGAAGCTTTCTTT. Its protein product is CSARGAGDTEAFF.

This clonotype was detected many times. This chain links TRBV5-1 with TRBJ2-3; 14 bases match TRBD2. After removal of 3 bases from V and 4 bases from J, the junction contained 7 bases not matched to a gene. CDR3 size: 17 residues. CDR1 and CDR2 from the germline V gene are SGHRS and YFSETQ. The CDR3 DNA sequence: TGCGCCAGCAGCTCAACGACTAGCGGGAGGGCAGCAGATACGCAGTATTTT. The encoded protein is CASSSTTSGRAADTQYF.

This clonotype was observed many times. The rearrangement joins TRBV7-9 to TRBJ2-7; D might be TRBD2 (5 bases). The V end was cut by 5 bases, the J end by 7 bases, with 9 bases between. Germline V lookup: CDR1 SEHNR, CDR2 FQNEAQ (reference sequence). This CDR3 spans 11 amino acids. CDR3 nucleotide sequence: TGTGCCAGCAGCCCGGGCGGGGAGCAGTACTTC. This gives the protein CASSPGGEQYF.

This clonotype came up many times. This sequence joins TRBV7-2 and TRBJ2-3; either TRBD1 or TRBD2 may fit D (5 bases each). Trimming left V 1 base short and J 1 base short, with 9 bases between. CDR1 is SGHTA, CDR2 FQGNSA, per germline. The CDR3 length is 15 residues. CDR3 sequence (DNA): TGTGCCAGCAGCTTAGGGGGGTTGGGCACAGATACGCAGTATTTT. It encodes CASSLGGLGTDTQYF.

The rearrangement joins TRBV12-3 or TRBV12-4 to TRBJ2-1, with TRBD2 matching over 8 bases. The CDR3 is 15 amino acids. V lost 6 bases to trimming and J lost 2 bases; unmatched junction nucleotides: 6. This chain's CDR3 is CASSSGGFPYNEQFF. DNA for the CDR3: TGTGCCAGCAGCAGCGGGGGTTTTCCCTACAATGAGCAGTTCTTC.

This clonotype was seen only a few times. The chain links TRBV4-2 to TRBJ1-4; D call uncertain. V was cut by 1 base and J by 2 bases, with 11 bases left in between. Germline values: CDR1 LGHNA, CDR2 YNFKEQ. The CDR3 contains 16 residues. Written as DNA, the CDR3 is TGTGCCAGCAGCCAAGCGCGGGAGGCGACTAATGAAAAACTGTTTTTT. As protein: CASSQAREATNEKLFF.

This clonotype was seen many times. J is TRBJ1-6 and V is TRBV6-5; TRBD1 is a possible D gene (6 bases). The length of the CDR3 is 16 residues. Germline V gene data show CDR1 as MNHEY and CDR2 as SVGAGI. Trimming cost V 2 bases and J 7 bases, with 15 bases left between them. The CDR3 sequence: CASSYTEQGYNSPLHF. The CDR3 DNA reads TGTGCCAGCAGTTACACTGAACAGGGTTACAATTCACCCCTCCACTTT.

The V gene is TRBV24-1, the J gene TRBJ1-5; D is ambiguous. The CDR3 length is 17 residues. The germline V gene encodes CDR1 KGHDR and CDR2 SFDVKD. V was clipped by 1 base and J by 3 bases, with 15 bases between them. The CDR3 reads CATSDLSGQRLNQPQHF. CDR3 nucleotides: TGTGCCACCAGTGATTTATCTGGGCAGCGCCTCAATCAGCCCCAGCATTTT.

This clonotype was observed many times. The rearrangement joins TRBV28 to TRBJ2-6; D gene unclear. This CDR3 comprises 15 residues. Trimming removed 5 bases at V and 1 base at J, with 9 bases between. Germline CDR1 is MDHEN and CDR2 is SYDVKM. CDR3 DNA sequence: TGTGCCAGCAGTGTAACACAGTCTGGGGCCAACGTCCTGACTTTC. The encoded protein is CASSVTQSGANVLTF.

This clonotype was seen at least ten times. V gene TRBV5-1 combines with J gene TRBJ2-5, with D perhaps TRBD1 or TRBD2 (5 bases each). CDR1 and CDR2 (germline): SGHRS, YFSETQ. Trimming left V 0 bases short and J 1 base short, with 10 bases between. The length of the CDR3 is 15 residues. DNA of the CDR3: TGCGCCAGCAGCTTGGGGGGACCTAGCCAAGAGACCCAGTACTTC. Its protein product is CASSLGGPSQETQYF.